This TCR beta chain was sequenced in a study of blood T cell repertoires in COVID-19. Overall study: From the United States, Italy and Spain came samples of acute and convalescent COVID-19.

V lost 5 bases and J 8 bases, leaving 12 bases between the germline ends. The germline gives CDR1 SEHNR, CDR2 FQNEAQ (reference sequence). This CDR3 has 13 amino acids. Measured with immunoSEQ multiplex PCR; TCRdb has only the in-frame clones, and not every one. Here the sample spans under 350,000 clones, under 90% being singletons. Participant ages covered roughly 18 to 89 years across around 25 US areas. Assignment of participants to cohorts was predicated upon participant-reported clinical history. Recovered status in Cohort 3 required two negative PCRs, clearance, or symptom resolution. Source material: PBMCs or T cells enriched from blood (not recorded which). The gene calls are TRBV7-9 and TRBJ1-4; a weak D match, TRBD1 (5 bases). This TCR was sampled from an older woman who had recovered from COVID-19. CDR3 loop: CASSQRTLEKLFF. In DNA form, the CDR3 reads TGTGCCAGCAGCCAACGGACACTGGAAAAACTGTTTTTT. Full variable domain (outside the CDR3, taken from reference TRBV7-9 and TRBJ1-4): DTGVSQNPRHKITKRGQNVTFRCDPISEHNRLYWYRQTLGQGPEFLTYFQNEAQLEKSRLLSDRFSAERPKGSFSTLEIQRTEQGDSAMYLCASSQRTLEKLFFGSGTQLSVL.